The subject of this entry is one T cell receptor beta chain. The data stem from a study of blood T cell repertoires in COVID-19. This CDR3 has 13 residues. V gave up 2 bases and J gave up 3 bases, with 7 bases separating them. Germline lookup yields CDR1 MNHEY and CDR2 SVGAGI. The table came from immunoSEQ multiplex PCR; TCRdb's copy has only in-frame clones and leaves some out. The sample consists of approximately 300,000 clones, around 81% of them appearing once. The clonotype originates from a person between 65 and 79 years old with COVID-19, enrolled during active disease. The chain carries TRBV6-5 and TRBJ1-2, with D unclear. Material: peripheral blood. The CDR3 bases are TGTGCCAGCAGTTACGGCTCCTACTATGGCTACACCTTC. It specifies CASSYGSYYGYTF.